This TCR beta chain stems from a study of shared T cell receptors in the human thymus (dated by TCRdb to the early 2020s). At the level of the whole study: The study investigated the way shared, self-reactive T-cell receptor alpha chains are produced in the human thymus.

The CDR3 contains 16 residues, cysteine and phenylalanine counted. Only the CDR3 DNA stays, 48 bases, in frame from base 1. CDR1 and CDR2 are drawn from the germline V gene: KGHSH, LQKENI. Between the V and J ends, shortened by 3 bases and 1 base respectively, the junction contains 13 bases. With respect to this clone: Its antigen is currently not known. Base-call qualities are not available, and no considerably larger clone is one nucleotide away.

The library relied on the immunoSEQ multiplex PCR assay. Sourced from immuneACCESS, this table was stored by TCRdb with only in-frame sequences that have V and J called. A share of the clones is absent; for the studies checked, an unresolved V gene accounts for under half, and the remainder has no known explanation. This sample is represented by over 350,000 clones; 95% of them were singletons. About 0.02% of the sample rests with the top ten. Sequenced material: thymocytes. The receptor was derived from a human donor. This receptor chain uses TRBV18 and TRBJ2-1; a tentative D match to TRBD1 spans 5 bases. DNA sequence: TGTGCCAGCTCACCCCCGGTCAGGGATTCCTACAATGAGCAGTTCTTC. It specifies CASSPPVRDSYNEQFF.